This TCR beta chain was retrieved from a study of cytomegalovirus exposure and HLA in healthy donors. A multiplex PCR was run with 60 Vbeta primers and 13 Jbeta primers. Method: immunoSEQ multiplex PCR; TCRdb's copy keeps in-frame clones and lacks some. This sample yields about 150,000 clones, of which around 79% are seen a single time; around 6.6% belongs to the top ten. The CDR3 sequence is 17 residues long. Germline V gives CDR1 SGHAT, CDR2 FQNNGV. V shed 0 bases and J 1 base; nucleotides not matched to a gene: 3. Material for sequencing was PBMCs. J is TRBJ2-5 and V is TRBV11-2, with 12 bases identical to TRBD2. This TCR derives from a man aged 50 or older in good health and CMV-seropositive. The CDR3 reads CASSLDRGLAGQETQYF. DNA for the CDR3: TGTGCCAGCAGCTTAGATCGGGGACTAGCGGGCCAAGAGACCCAGTACTTC.